This T cell receptor (beta chain) was recorded in a study of blood T cells in healthy people across ages. Whole-study findings and limits: A conclusive naive versus antigen-experienced comparison was prevented by the unsorted PBMCs. A strong correlation was seen between TCR beta diversity and naive T cell percentage.

Trimming stripped 2 bases from V and 5 bases from J, with 7 bases between. CDR3 length: 13 residues. Germline loops: CDR1 SNHLY, CDR2 FYNNEI. Researchers collected approximately 9.9 milliliters of peripheral blood from every single donor. It was with a sample-barcoded 5' primer and a J-beta primer mix that a second PCR of about 6 to 12 cycles was run. All cDNA molecules were each tagged by a template-switch adaptor with 12 random nucleotides. TCRdb fed the 5' RACE reads into MiXCR, producing one record per CDR3 protein. The table includes 850,000 to 1,300,000 distinct CDR3 sequences, less than 50% detected once. This clonotype turned up a few times. Its antigen is unidentified.

The specimen was blood. The chain links TRBV2 to TRBJ1-5, with D unclear. The receptor was derived from a woman aged 60-75 years in good health. The CDR3 DNA is TGTGCCAGCAGTGAATTTGTCGATCAGCCCCAGCATTTT. Translating it yields CASSEFVDQPQHF.